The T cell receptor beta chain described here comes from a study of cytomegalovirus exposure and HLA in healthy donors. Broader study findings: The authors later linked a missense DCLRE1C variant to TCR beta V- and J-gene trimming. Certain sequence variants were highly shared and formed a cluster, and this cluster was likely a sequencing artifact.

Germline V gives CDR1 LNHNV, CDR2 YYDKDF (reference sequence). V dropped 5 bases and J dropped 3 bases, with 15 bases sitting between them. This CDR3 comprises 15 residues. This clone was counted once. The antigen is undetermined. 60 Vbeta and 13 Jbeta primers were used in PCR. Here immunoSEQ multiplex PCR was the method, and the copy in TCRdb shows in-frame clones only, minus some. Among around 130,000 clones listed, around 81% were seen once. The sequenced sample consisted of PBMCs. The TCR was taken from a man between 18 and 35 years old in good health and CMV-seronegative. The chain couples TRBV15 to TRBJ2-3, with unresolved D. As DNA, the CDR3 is TGTGCCACCAGCGGTGGCGCCCGAGCGACAGATACGCAGTATTTT. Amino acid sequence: CATSGGARATDTQYF.